One and the same sample provided the 6 T cell receptor beta chains below, sequenced in a study of T cell responses to AZD1222 COVID-19 vaccine. Some clones are missing from TCRdb's copy, which holds only in-frame ones; the method was immunoSEQ multiplex PCR. The top ten hold about 2% of the sample, which has about 150,000 clones, 90% seen once. Material: peripheral blood, obtained on day 0 of AZD1222 vaccination. The receptor source for this set is an adult in good health.

V and J are TRBV13 and TRBJ2-1; 7 bases fit TRBD1. This CDR3 region has 15 residues. V trimming: 4 bases; J trimming: 8 bases; junction bases outside the gene matches: 11. The germline V gene has CDR1 PRHDT and CDR2 FYEKMQ (reference sequence). In DNA form, the CDR3 reads TGTGCCAGCAGCTCAGACGGACAGGACTTGTATGAGCAGTTCTTC. Protein product: CASSSDGQDLYEQFF.

The chain joins TRBV3-1 (or the pseudogene TRBV3-2) to TRBJ1-5; perhaps TRBD1 as D (5 bases). The germline gives CDR1 LGHDT, CDR2 YNNKEL (reference sequence). This CDR3 spans 16 amino acids. Trimming took off 4 bases at V and 2 bases at J, with 15 bases between the two ends. CDR3 protein: CASSRGTGARNQPQHF. CDR3 DNA sequence: TGTGCCAGCAGCCGAGGCACTGGGGCACGCAATCAGCCCCAGCATTTT.

The chain carries TRBV3-1 (or the pseudogene TRBV3-2) and TRBJ2-3; a possible D gene is TRBD1 (6 bases). The germline CDR1 and CDR2 sequences are LGHDT and YNNKEL (reference sequence). Trimming removed 5 bases from V and 6 bases from J, with 15 bases in between. The CDR3 runs 14 residues. CDR3 in DNA: TGTGCCAGCAGCTCTCGAGGACAGTTGGATACGCAGTATTTT. This encodes CASSSRGQLDTQYF.

This rearrangement joins TRBV4-3 to TRBJ1-5; TRBD1 matches at 7 bases. In germline, CDR1 is LGHNA, CDR2 YSLEER. The ends lost 4 bases at V and 3 bases at J; junction bases unmatched: 6. This CDR3 region has 15 residues. This chain's CDR3 is CASSPDRVANQPQHF. CDR3 DNA: TGCGCCAGCAGCCCTGACAGGGTTGCCAATCAGCCCCAGCATTTT.

This rearrangement joins TRBV27 to TRBJ2-5; no clear D. The CDR3 runs 14 residues. V dropped 4 bases and J dropped 1 base, with 10 bases sitting between them. CDR1 is MNHEY and CDR2 is SMNVEV in the germline V gene (reference sequence). The CDR3 DNA follows: TGTGCCAGCAGTTCCTCAGTCCGCCAAGAGACCCAGTACTTC. Translation gives CASSSSVRQETQYF.

The chain joins TRBV4-3 to TRBJ1-6; D unresolved. The germline V gene has CDR1 LGHNA and CDR2 YSLEER. Trimming pared 0 bases from V and 4 bases from J, leaving 16 bases between. This CDR3 comprises 18 residues. The CDR3 spells CASSQDLGSAAYNSPLHF. The CDR3 DNA reads as TGCGCCAGCAGCCAAGATCTCGGCAGTGCTGCTTATAATTCACCCCTCCACTTT.